These T cell receptor beta chains were read from a single sample in a study of T cells in tumors after PD-1 blockade. Sequencing used immunoSEQ multiplex PCR; TCRdb keeps in-frame clones, though not all of them. The sample records around 13,000 clones, 63% being singletons. The sample in question was tumor tissue, obtained before anti-PD-1 treatment. These receptors came from a human donor with cutaneous squamous cell carcinoma. Both conserved end residues are part of each CDR3. The D gene is left open where the match is weak. Not every row has a clone size; where given, it reads once, few, many or a size class.

>TRBV5-1|11|few|NA|TRBJ2-1
TGCGCCAGCAGCTTCGGCAATGAGCAGTTCTTC
CASSFGNEQFF
>TRBV5-6|19|NA|NA|TRBJ2-6
TGTGCCAGCAGCTTGTTTCGAGCGGCGGATTTCTCTGGGGCCAACGTCCTGACTTTC
CASSLFRAADFSGANVLTF
>TRBV9|15|NA|TRBD1|TRBJ1-5
TGTGCCAGCAGCGGAACAGGGGACAGCAATCAGCCCCAGCATTTT
CASSGTGDSNQPQHF
>TRBV5-8|14|few|TRBD1|TRBJ1-5
TGTGCCAGCAGCTTGGGGTTGGGACAGCAGCCCCAGCATTTT
CASSLGLGQQPQHF
>TRBV7-9|15|NA|NA|TRBJ1-4
TGTGCTAGCAGCCTATCGACAACGAAGGATGAAAAACTGTTTTTT
CASSLSTTKDEKLFF
>TRBV3-1/TRBV3-2|15|few|TRBD1|TRBJ1-5
TGTGCCAGCAGCCAATATGGACAGGGCGGTCAGCCCCAGCATTTT
CASSQYGQGGQPQHF
>TRBV4-2|18|NA|TRBD2|TRBJ2-4
TGTGCCAGCAGCCAAGAGCTTAGGGCTAGCGGGGGTACTGACATTCAGTACTTC
CASSQELRASGGTDIQYF
>TRBV5-6|16|NA|TRBD1|TRBJ1-6
TGTGCCAGCAGCTTGTGGCCAGGGGGCGCGAATTCACCCCTCCACTTT
CASSLWPGGANSPLHF
>TRBV6-6|12|NA|NA|TRBJ1-3
TGTGCCAGCAGCCTAAAAGGAAACACCATATATTTT
CASSLKGNTIYF
>TRBV5-1|15|few|TRBD1|TRBJ1-1
TGCGCCAGCAGCTTGGGTTCTGGGACAGGGGGCAGGGCTTTCTTT
CASSLGSGTGGRAFF
>TRBV18|13|NA|TRBD1|TRBJ1-1
TGTGCCAGCTCACCGGACAGGGGAGGAGAAGCTTTCTTT
CASSPDRGGEAFF
>TRBV3-1/TRBV3-2|15|few|NA|TRBJ1-6
TGTGCCAGCAGCCCTGGGGGGTCTAATAATTCACCCCTCCACTTT
CASSPGGSNNSPLHF
>TRBV2|16|NA|NA|TRBJ2-7
TGTGCCAGCAGTGAAGCCGGGAAAAAGGCAGTGTACGAGCAGTACTTC
CASSEAGKKAVYEQYF
>TRBV7-6|17|few|TRBD2|TRBJ2-5
TGTGCCAGCAGCTTAAGGGAAACTAGCGGGGCCGGAGAGACCCAGTACTTC
CASSLRETSGAGETQYF
>TRBV7-2|15|NA|TRBD2|TRBJ2-1
TGTGCCAGCAGCCTGGGACTAGCGTGGTCCCATGAGCAGTTCTTC
CASSLGLAWSHEQFF
>TRBV5-1|13|medium-sized|NA|TRBJ2-7
TGCGCCAGCAGCTTGCAACAGGGCTACGAGCAGTACTTC
CASSLQQGYEQYF
>TRBV5-1|14|NA|NA|TRBJ1-1
TGCGCCAGCAGCTTGGGGGGACAACTAAGTGAAGCTTTCTTT
CASSLGGQLSEAFF
>TRBV27|16|NA|TRBD1|TRBJ2-3
TGTGCCAGCAGTTCCCCCGGGACAGGGCGCACAGATACGCAGTATTTT
CASSSPGTGRTDTQYF
>TRBV9|14|few|NA|TRBJ2-5
TGTGCCAGCAGCGTATCCTACAGGGAAGAGACCCAGTACTTC
CASSVSYREETQYF
>TRBV6-2/TRBV6-3|17|NA|NA|TRBJ2-3
TGTGCCAGCAGTTACTCGAGGGCCTTAGAGGGCGGGGATACGCAGTATTTT
CASSYSRALEGGDTQYF
>TRBV29-1|14|NA|NA|TRBJ2-1
TGCAGCGTTGAAATTCAGACTTCCTACAATGAGCAGTTCTTC
CSVEIQTSYNEQFF
>TRBV5-6|15|NA|NA|TRBJ1-1
TGTGCCAGCAGCTTAAACTTGGGGCAGGGGAGGAAGGCTTTCTTT
CASSLNLGQGRKAFF